The 12 T cell receptor beta chains in this list originate from one sample, sequenced in a study of CD8 T cells in ankylosing spondylitis. TCRdb recomputed calls from the 5' RACE reads with MiXCR, one row per CDR3 protein. This sample yields about 240,000 distinct CDR3 sequences, of which roughly a tenth are seen a single time; around 3% belongs to the top ten. What was sequenced was blood, either unsorted or a sorted T cell fraction (not recorded which). The receptor source for this set is a male donor with ankylosing spondylitis or in good health (not recorded which).

A note on this clonotype: A much more abundant neighbour one base away suggests this may be a read error. The chain uses TRBV20-1 and TRBJ2-3, with D uncertain. Trimming took 3 bases from V and 3 from J, leaving 16 bases between them. The CDR3 spans 15 residues. Per germline, CDR1 DFQATT and CDR2 SNEGSKA (reference sequence). CDR3 sequence (DNA): TGCAGTGCTAGTCAAGTGGGAAAAAGGACAGATACGCAGTATTTT. As protein: CSASQVGKRTDTQYF.

This clonotype was found many times. The gene calls are TRBV7-2 and TRBJ2-2; D is possibly TRBD2 (5 bases). Trimming pared 3 bases from V and 9 bases from J, leaving 11 bases between. Germline loops: CDR1 SGHTA, CDR2 FQGNSA. CDR3 length: 13 residues. CDR3 DNA sequence: TGTGCCAGCAGCTTTTTGACGGGGAGGGAGCTGTTTTTT. Translated: CASSFLTGRELFF.

The table lists this clonotype with many counts. The chain combines TRBV12-3 or TRBV12-4 with TRBJ2-1; D uncertain. The germline V and J ends were trimmed by 1 base and 6 bases, with 4 bases remaining between them. This CDR3 has 12 amino acids. DNA for the CDR3: TGTGCCAGCAGTTTAGTAGCCAATGAGCAGTTCTTC. Translating it yields CASSLVANEQFF.

This clonotype was detected only a few times. The genes are TRBV7-2 and TRBJ2-4; D unresolved. The germline V gene has CDR1 SGHTA and CDR2 FQGNSA. V dropped 1 base and J dropped 11 bases, with 9 bases sitting between them. This CDR3 has 12 amino acids. CDR3 bases: TGTGCCAGCAGCTTAGGATTGGACGTTCAGTACTTC. It encodes CASSLGLDVQYF. Based on the CDR3 plus reference TRBV7-2 and TRBJ2-4, the full variable domain is GAGVSQSPSNKVTEKGKDVELRCDPISGHTALYWYRQSLGQGLEFLIYFQGNSAPDKSGLPSDRFSAERTGGSVSTLTIQRTQQEDSAVYLCASSLGLDVQYFGAGTRLSVL.

Note on this clonotype: This clone may be a read error of a much larger clone one base away. The chain recombines TRBV29-1 with TRBJ1-1; no definite D call. The germline V gene encodes CDR1 SQVTM and CDR2 ANQGSEA. The CDR3 spans 10 residues. DNA of the CDR3: TGCGGCGGTTCCACGGGGATGGCTTTCTTT. Translated: CGGSTGMAFF.

There are many counts of this clonotype. The rearrangement joins TRBV12-3 or TRBV12-4 to TRBJ2-2; D not resolved. This CDR3 region has 15 residues. Trimming took 7 bases from V and 2 from J, leaving 14 bases between them. CDR3 region: CASTPAGQNTGELFF. The CDR3 DNA is TGTGCCAGCACCCCGGCCGGGCAAAACACCGGGGAGCTGTTTTTT.

This clonotype came up many times. The chain couples TRBV5-6 to TRBJ2-6; tentative D call: TRBD1 (6 bases). In germline, CDR1 is SGHDT, CDR2 YYEEEE. This CDR3 is built from 15 residues. Trimming shortened V by 5 bases and J by 1 base, and 10 bases separated the two germline ends. The CDR3 region is CASRIQGSGANVLTF. The DNA of the CDR3 is TGTGCCAGCAGGATACAGGGTTCTGGGGCCAACGTCCTGACTTTC. The whole variable domain, filled in from reference TRBV5-6 and TRBJ2-6, reads DAGVTQSPTHLIKTRGQQVTLRCSPKSGHDTVSWYQQALGQGPQFIFQYYEEEERQRGNFPDRFSGHQFPNYSSELNVNALLLGDSALYLCASRIQGSGANVLTFGAGSRLTVL.

The V and J genes are TRBV14 and TRBJ2-1; D may correspond to TRBD1 or TRBD2 (6 bases each). Germline CDR1 SGHDN, CDR2 FVKESK. V lost 1 base to trimming and J lost 10 bases, with 17 bases between them. This CDR3 is built from 15 residues. In nucleotides, the CDR3 is TGTGCCAGCAGCCAAGGACTAGTTGAGGGGGAGGAGCAGTTCTTC. It codes for CASSQGLVEGEEQFF.

This chain joins TRBV7-8 and TRBJ2-1; TRBD2 matches at 7 bases. CDR1 and CDR2 (germline): SGHVS, FQNEAQ. With V trimmed by 4 bases and J by 9 bases, 9 bases remained unmatched. The CDR3 covers 14 residues. CDR3 residues: CASSSGLETLEQFF. The CDR3 nucleotides are TGTGCCAGCAGCTCAGGACTAGAAACCCTTGAGCAGTTCTTC.

The V gene is TRBV6-2 or TRBV6-3, the J gene TRBJ1-1, with TRBD1 matching over 10 bases. The junction had 2 bases not matched to a gene; V was cut back by 6 bases and J by 1 base. This CDR3 comprises 14 residues. Looked up from germline, CDR1 is MNHEY and CDR2 is SVGEGT. In DNA form, the CDR3 reads TGTGCCAGCAGCCGGACAGGGGGGAACACTGAAGCTTTCTTT. It encodes CASSRTGGNTEAFF.

This clonotype appeared a few times. V gene TRBV10-2 combines with J gene TRBJ2-2; 14 bases are a match to TRBD2. The V and J ends lost 4 bases and 4 bases, in that order; junction bases with no gene match: 11. Germline CDR1 is WSHSY and CDR2 is SAAADI. The CDR3 runs 19 residues. The CDR3 sequence is CASSAGLAGVMFITGELFF. The CDR3 nucleotides are TGCGCCAGCAGTGCGGGACTAGCGGGAGTCATGTTTATCACCGGGGAGCTGTTTTTT.

This clonotype was counted ten times or more. The rearrangement links TRBV12-3 or TRBV12-4 to TRBJ2-1; D is uncertain. This CDR3 spans 11 amino acids. Trimming took 5 bases from V and 8 from J, leaving 7 bases between them. As DNA, the CDR3 is TGTGCCAGCAGTCGCTTCGATGAGCAGTTCTTC. Translated: CASSRFDEQFF.